The rows below give T cell receptor beta chains drawn from one sample of a study of chronic HIV infection and antiretroviral therapy. Each CDR3 protein is one row after TCRdb ran MiXCR on the 5' RACE reads. This table has tens of thousands of distinct CDR3 sequences, approximately 7.4% appearing once. Material for sequencing was peripheral blood. The receptors stem from an adult who had HIV and had not received antiretroviral therapy, or was an uninfected healthy control (not recorded which). The CDR3 runs from the conserved cysteine through the conserved F or W. The D gene is left open where the match is weak. Only some rows state a clone size, as once, few, many or a class for expanded clones.

J gene | D gene | V gene | clone size | CDR3 protein | CDR3 DNA
TRBJ1-1 | - | TRBV25-1 | few | CASSDPAGTEAFF | TGTGCCAGCAGTGACCCAGCGGGTACTGAAGCTTTCTTT
TRBJ2-4 | - | TRBV13 | few | CASSGKNIQYF | TGTGCCAGTTCAGGCAAAAACATTCAGTACTTC
TRBJ2-7 | TRBD1 | TRBV28 | few | CASTPGTAMAYEQYF | TGTGCCAGCACTCCGGGGACAGCTATGGCCTACGAGCAGTACTTC
TRBJ2-3 | - | TRBV29-1 | - | CSVPSRGGTDTQYF | TGCAGCGTTCCGTCGAGAGGTGGCACAGATACGCAGTATTTT
TRBJ2-3 | - | TRBV20-1 | many | CSASRGADTQYF | TGCAGTGCTAGCCGCGGCGCAGATACGCAGTATTTT
TRBJ2-7 | - | TRBV28 | many | CASSLSPGEQYF | TGTGCCAGCAGTTTATCGCCGGGCGAGCAGTACTTC
TRBJ2-1 | - | TRBV28 | few | CASTEISGGYNEQFF | TGTGCCAGCACCGAAATTAGCGGAGGATACAATGAGCAGTTCTTC
TRBJ2-1 | TRBD2 | TRBV29-1 | many | CSVGGRDYRLYNEQFF | TGCAGCGTTGGAGGCCGGGACTACCGACTCTACAATGAGCAGTTCTTC
TRBJ2-3 | - | TRBV7-2 | many | CASSWQRSTDTQYF | TGTGCCAGCAGCTGGCAGCGTAGCACAGATACGCAGTATTTT
TRBJ2-3 | - | TRBV20-1 | many | CSARDQVRGDTQYF | TGCAGTGCTAGAGATCAGGTCAGGGGAGATACGCAGTATTTT
TRBJ1-4 | - | TRBV7-2 | few | CASRQTGLEEKLFF | TGTGCCAGCAGGCAGACAGGTTTAGAGGAAAAACTGTTTTTT
TRBJ2-3 | - | TRBV13 | few | CASSPHLGSSTDTQYF | TGTGCCAGCAGCCCTCATCTAGGGTCTAGCACAGATACGCAGTATTTT
TRBJ2-7 | TRBD1 | TRBV3-1 | many | CASSHENRGRHEQYF | TGTGCCAGCAGCCATGAAAACAGGGGGCGACACGAGCAGTACTTC
TRBJ2-3 | TRBD1 | TRBV20-1 | medium-sized | CSEGQGRSTDTQYF | TGCAGTGAAGGACAGGGGCGAAGCACAGATACGCAGTATTTT
TRBJ2-3 | TRBD2 | TRBV28 | - | CASSPAGESTDTQYF | TGTGCCAGCAGTCCCGCGGGAGAGTCCACAGATACGCAGTATTTT
TRBJ2-7 | - | TRBV27 | - | CASSSPLDRPYEQYF | TGTGCCAGCAGTTCCCCGCTCGACCGACCCTACGAGCAGTACTTC
TRBJ2-5 | - | TRBV5-1 | - | CASSLGRQETQYF | TGCGCCAGCAGCTTGGGCAGACAAGAGACCCAGTACTTC
TRBJ2-3 | TRBD2 | TRBV10-2 | many | CASSEGGGLSPTQYF | TGCGCCAGCAGTGAGGGTGGGGGACTATCTCCTACGCAGTATTTT
TRBJ1-4 | - | TRBV10-2 | few | CASRGGSEKLFF | TGCGCCAGCAGGGGGGGTAGCGAAAAACTGTTTTTT
TRBJ1-1 | - | TRBV29-1 | many | CSVEHGSEAFF | TGCAGCGTTGAACATGGATCTGAAGCTTTCTTT
TRBJ2-5 | TRBD1 | TRBV28 | - | CASAVTGTEETQYF | TGTGCCAGCGCTGTCACCGGGACAGAAGAGACCCAGTACTTC
TRBJ2-4 | TRBD2 | TRBV7-2 | few | CASSLEAGGFKNIQYF | TGTGCCAGCAGCTTAGAGGCGGGAGGTTTTAAAAACATTCAGTACTTC
TRBJ2-5 | TRBD1 | TRBV28 | - | CASSTTGQGAKTQYF | TGTGCCAGCAGCACTACGGGACAGGGGGCGAAGACCCAGTACTTC
TRBJ1-3 | - | TRBV7-9 | few | CASQSWGSGNTIYF | TGTGCCAGCCAGTCTTGGGGCTCTGGAAACACCATATATTTT
TRBJ1-2 | - | TRBV29-1 | - | CSVTMDLGYTF | TGCAGCGTCACCATGGACTTGGGCTACACCTTC
TRBJ2-3 | - | TRBV11-2 | medium-sized | CASSLGPGGDTQYF | TGTGCCAGCAGCTTAGGCCCCGGAGGAGATACGCAGTATTTT
TRBJ1-2 | - | TRBV9 | - | CASSGNYGYTF | TGTGCCAGCAGCGGTAACTATGGCTACACCTTC
TRBJ2-3 | - | TRBV5-1 | - | CASSPTSTSTDTQYF | TGCGCCAGCAGCCCGACTTCCACTAGCACAGATACGCAGTATTTT
TRBJ1-1 | - | TRBV29-1 | - | CSARTANTETFF | TGCAGCGCGCGGACAGCGAACACTGAAACTTTCTTT
TRBJ2-1 | - | TRBV9 | many | CASRGYYNEQFF | TGTGCCAGTCGGGGTTACTACAATGAGCAGTTCTTC
TRBJ2-7 | - | TRBV28 | few | CASSLSAGPFPEQYF | TGTGCCAGCAGTCTCTCAGCGGGCCCGTTCCCCGAGCAGTACTTC
TRBJ2-1 | TRBD2 | TRBV29-1 | many | CSVIGTSGNEQFF | TGCAGCGTTATAGGGACTAGCGGTAATGAGCAGTTCTTC
TRBJ1-1 | - | TRBV28 | - | CASGKNTEAFF | TGTGCCAGCGGGAAGAACACTGAAGCTTTCTTT
TRBJ2-1 | TRBD2 | TRBV9 | few | CASSTSLTGTSDNEQFF | TGTGCCAGCAGCACAAGCCTCACCGGGACTAGCGACAATGAGCAGTTCTTC
TRBJ1-1 | - | TRBV30 | - | CAWILGAWGNTEAFF | TGTGCCTGGATCTTGGGGGCTTGGGGGAACACTGAAGCTTTCTTT
TRBJ1-4 | TRBD1 | TRBV2 | - | CASSVGDRTTNEKLFF | TGTGCCAGCAGTGTGGGGGACAGGACGACTAATGAAAAACTGTTTTTT
TRBJ2-3 | TRBD2 | TRBV7-2 | many | CASSQNTGGDTQYF | TGTGCCAGCAGCCAGAATACGGGGGGAGATACGCAGTATTTT
TRBJ1-5 | - | TRBV11-2 | - | CASSLARQYPQHF | TGTGCCAGCAGCTTAGCCCGACAGTATCCCCAGCATTTT
TRBJ2-1 | - | TRBV29-1 | few | CSVEGHRYNEQFF | TGCAGCGTTGAAGGCCACAGGTACAATGAGCAGTTCTTC
TRBJ1-2 | - | TRBV3-1 | many | CASSPYVSDYGYTF | TGTGCCAGCAGCCCATACGTGTCAGACTATGGCTACACCTTC
TRBJ2-3 | - | TRBV10-3 | few | CAISDQGGGTDTQYF | TGTGCCATCAGTGATCAGGGAGGAGGGACAGATACGCAGTATTTT
TRBJ2-5 | - | TRBV27 | many | CASRPSSVQETQYF | TGTGCCAGCAGACCCTCATCGGTCCAAGAGACCCAGTACTTC
TRBJ1-1 | - | TRBV15 | - | CATSRDSLNTEAFF | TGTGCCACCAGCAGGGACAGTCTGAACACTGAAGCTTTCTTT
TRBJ2-3 | TRBD2 | TRBV5-1 | many | CASRPTSGSTDTQYF | TGCGCCAGCAGGCCTACTAGCGGGAGCACAGATACGCAGTATTTT
TRBJ2-7 | - | TRBV20-1 | few | CSASSSGFYEQYF | TGCAGTGCTAGTTCATCAGGGTTCTACGAGCAGTACTTC
TRBJ2-1 | TRBD2 | TRBV20-1 | medium-sized | CSAPASGTSNEQFF | TGCAGTGCCCCCGCTAGCGGAACGTCCAATGAGCAGTTCTTC
TRBJ2-2 | - | TRBV6-4 | medium-sized | CASSYRPDTGELFF | TGTGCCAGCAGCTACCGACCTGACACCGGGGAGCTGTTTTTT
TRBJ2-7 | TRBD1 | TRBV6-2/TRBV6-3 | few | CASRGTGGTYEQYF | TGTGCCAGCAGGGGGACAGGGGGGACCTACGAGCAGTACTTC
TRBJ2-3 | TRBD2 | TRBV6-2/TRBV6-3 | many | CASSYSGLAGEVDTQYF | TGTGCCAGCAGTTACTCTGGACTAGCGGGAGAGGTAGATACGCAGTATTTT
TRBJ2-3 | - | TRBV29-1 | - | CSVAPGLAFADTQYF | TGCAGCGTTGCCCCGGGTCTAGCGTTCGCAGATACGCAGTATTTT
TRBJ2-7 | - | TRBV27 | few | CASSLTGTYEQYF | TGTGCCAGCAGTTTAACGGGGACCTACGAGCAGTACTTC
TRBJ1-4 | TRBD1 | TRBV12-3/TRBV12-4 | - | CASSLTGGGRKLFF | TGTGCCAGCAGTTTAACAGGGGGCGGAAGAAAACTGTTTTTT
TRBJ1-5 | - | TRBV28 | - | CASSWGQGNQPQHF | TGTGCCAGCAGTTGGGGGCAGGGCAATCAGCCCCAGCATTTT
TRBJ2-7 | - | TRBV7-9 | - | CASMEGGIDEQYF | TGTGCCAGCATGGAAGGAGGGATCGACGAGCAGTACTTC
TRBJ2-1 | - | TRBV29-1 | many | CSVEGGGESSYNEQFF | TGCAGCGTGGAGGGGGGCGGAGAAAGCTCCTACAATGAGCAGTTCTTC
TRBJ2-1 | - | TRBV27 | many | CASSLGREINYNEQFF | TGTGCCAGCAGTTTAGGAAGGGAAATTAACTACAATGAGCAGTTCTTC
TRBJ2-1 | - | TRBV3-1 | few | CASSSTRANEQFF | TGTGCCAGCAGCTCGACTAGGGCCAATGAGCAGTTCTTC